The clone carrying this TCR beta chain was picked up a small number of times. This entry belongs to a study of blood T cell repertoires in COVID-19. Study overall: Sites across the United States, Italy and Spain contributed samples from acute and convalescent COVID-19. T cells, B-cell-depleted T cells, or PBMCs supplied cDNA or gDNA.

The protocol was immunoSEQ multiplex PCR, while the TCRdb copy is restricted to in-frame clones and leaves out a portion. The top ten hold about 2.9% of the sample, which has about 360,000 clones, approximately 86% seen once. The CDR3 contains 14 residues. V gave up 2 bases and J gave up 7 bases, with 12 bases separating them. The V gene's germline CDR1 is MGHRA and CDR2 YSYEKL. The receptor's source is a human donor in a cohort sampled during active COVID-19. Material for sequencing was peripheral blood. The chain is built from TRBV4-1 and TRBJ1-5, with D perhaps TRBD1 (6 bases). The CDR3 region has the DNA TGCGCCAGCAGCCAACTCTCAGGGGCCCAGCCCCAGCATTTT. Translating gives CASSQLSGAQPQHF.